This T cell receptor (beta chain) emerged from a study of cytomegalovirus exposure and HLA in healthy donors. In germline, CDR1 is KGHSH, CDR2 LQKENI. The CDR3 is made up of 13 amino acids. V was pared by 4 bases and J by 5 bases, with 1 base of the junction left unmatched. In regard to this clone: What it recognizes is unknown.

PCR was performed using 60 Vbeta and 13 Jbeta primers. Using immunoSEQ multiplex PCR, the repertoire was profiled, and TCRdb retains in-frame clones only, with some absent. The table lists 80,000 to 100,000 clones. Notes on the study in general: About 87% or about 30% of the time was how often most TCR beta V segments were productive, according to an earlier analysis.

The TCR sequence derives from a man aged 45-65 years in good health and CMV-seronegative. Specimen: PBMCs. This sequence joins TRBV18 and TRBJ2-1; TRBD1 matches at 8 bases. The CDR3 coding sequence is TGTGCCAGCTCACGACAGGGGCACAATGAGCAGTTCTTC. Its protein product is CASSRQGHNEQFF. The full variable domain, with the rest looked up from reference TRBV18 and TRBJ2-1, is NAGVMQNPRHLVRRRGQEARLRCSPMKGHSHVYWYRQLPEEGLKFMVYLQKENIIDESGMPKERFSAEFPKEGPSILRIQQVVRGDSAAYFCASSRQGHNEQFFGPGTRLTVL.